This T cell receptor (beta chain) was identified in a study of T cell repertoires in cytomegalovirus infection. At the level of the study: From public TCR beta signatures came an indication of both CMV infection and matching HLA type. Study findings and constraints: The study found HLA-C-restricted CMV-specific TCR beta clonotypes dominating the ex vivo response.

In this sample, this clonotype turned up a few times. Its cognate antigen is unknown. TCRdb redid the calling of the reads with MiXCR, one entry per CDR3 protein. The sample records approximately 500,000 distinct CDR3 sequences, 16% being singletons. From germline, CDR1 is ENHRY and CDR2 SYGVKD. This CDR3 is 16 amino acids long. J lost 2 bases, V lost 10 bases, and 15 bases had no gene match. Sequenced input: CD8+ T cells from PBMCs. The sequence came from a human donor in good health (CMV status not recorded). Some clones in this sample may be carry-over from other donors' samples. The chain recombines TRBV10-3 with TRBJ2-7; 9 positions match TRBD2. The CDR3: CATAPLSGSETYEQYF. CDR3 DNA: TGTGCCACTGCACCTCTTAGCGGGAGCGAAACCTACGAGCAGTACTTC.